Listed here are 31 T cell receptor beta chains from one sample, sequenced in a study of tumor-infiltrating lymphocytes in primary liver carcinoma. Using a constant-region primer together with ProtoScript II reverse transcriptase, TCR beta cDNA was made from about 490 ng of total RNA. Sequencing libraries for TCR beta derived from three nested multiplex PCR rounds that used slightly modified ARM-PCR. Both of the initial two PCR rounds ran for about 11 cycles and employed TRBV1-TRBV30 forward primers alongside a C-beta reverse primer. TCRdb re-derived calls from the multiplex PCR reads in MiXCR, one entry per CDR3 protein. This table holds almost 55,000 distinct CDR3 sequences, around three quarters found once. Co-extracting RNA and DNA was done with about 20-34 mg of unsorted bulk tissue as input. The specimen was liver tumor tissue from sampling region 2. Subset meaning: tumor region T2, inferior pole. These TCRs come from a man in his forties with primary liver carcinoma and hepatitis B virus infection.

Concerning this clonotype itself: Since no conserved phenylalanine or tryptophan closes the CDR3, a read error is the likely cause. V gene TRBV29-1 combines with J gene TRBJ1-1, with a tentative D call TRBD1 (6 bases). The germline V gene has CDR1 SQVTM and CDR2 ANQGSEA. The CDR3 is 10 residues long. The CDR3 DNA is TGCTACGAGGGGGGAACTGGAGCTTTCCTT. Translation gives CYEGGTGAFL.

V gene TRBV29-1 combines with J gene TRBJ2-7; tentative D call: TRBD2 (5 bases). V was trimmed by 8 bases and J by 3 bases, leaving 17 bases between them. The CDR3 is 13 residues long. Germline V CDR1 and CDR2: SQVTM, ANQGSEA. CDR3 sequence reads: CSIRNSEGYEQYF. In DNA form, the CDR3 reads TGCAGCATTAGGAACAGCGAGGGCTACGAGCAGTACTTC.

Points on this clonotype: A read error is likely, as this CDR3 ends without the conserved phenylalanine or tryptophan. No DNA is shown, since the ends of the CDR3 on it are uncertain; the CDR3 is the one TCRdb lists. CDR3 loop: CSVGPLSSSYNERFL. This chain links TRBV29-1 with TRBJ2-1; TRBD2 is taken as the D call from the table, unchecked against the DNA. The germline V gene encodes CDR1 SQVTM and CDR2 ANQGSEA. The CDR3 length is 15 residues, termini included.

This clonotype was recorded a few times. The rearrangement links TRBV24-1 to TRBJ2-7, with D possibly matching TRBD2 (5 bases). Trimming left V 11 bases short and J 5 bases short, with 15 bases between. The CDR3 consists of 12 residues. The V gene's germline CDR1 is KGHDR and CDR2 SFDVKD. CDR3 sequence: CAISDFGDEQYF. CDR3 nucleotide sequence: TGTGCCATCAGCGATTTCGGGGACGAGCAGTACTTC.

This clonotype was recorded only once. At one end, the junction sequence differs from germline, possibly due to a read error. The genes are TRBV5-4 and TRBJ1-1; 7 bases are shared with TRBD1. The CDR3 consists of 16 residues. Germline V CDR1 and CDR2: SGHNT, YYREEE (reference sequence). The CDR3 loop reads CASGFSSWTGNTEAFF. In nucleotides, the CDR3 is TGTGCCAGCGGCTTTAGTTCCTGGACAGGGAACACTGAAGCTTTCTTT.

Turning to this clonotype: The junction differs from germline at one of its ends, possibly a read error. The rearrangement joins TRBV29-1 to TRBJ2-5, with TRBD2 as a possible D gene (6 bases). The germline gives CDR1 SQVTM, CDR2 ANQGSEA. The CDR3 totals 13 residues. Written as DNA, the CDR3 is TGCAACGTTGGTGGGAGGACCGCTGTGACCCAGTACTTC. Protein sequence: CNVGGRTAVTQYF.

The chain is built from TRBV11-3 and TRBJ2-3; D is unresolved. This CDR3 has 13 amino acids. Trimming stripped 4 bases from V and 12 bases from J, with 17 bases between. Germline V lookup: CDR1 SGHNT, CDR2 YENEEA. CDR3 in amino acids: CASSWGEADAQYF. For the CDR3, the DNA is TGTGCCAGCAGCTGGGGTGAAGCAGATGCACAGTATTTT.

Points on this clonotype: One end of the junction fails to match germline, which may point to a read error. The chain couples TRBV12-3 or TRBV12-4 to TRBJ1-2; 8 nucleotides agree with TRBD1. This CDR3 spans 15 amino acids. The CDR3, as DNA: TGTGCCAGCAATTTAAGGGACAGGCCTTTCTATGACTACACCTTC. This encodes CASNLRDRPFYDYTF.

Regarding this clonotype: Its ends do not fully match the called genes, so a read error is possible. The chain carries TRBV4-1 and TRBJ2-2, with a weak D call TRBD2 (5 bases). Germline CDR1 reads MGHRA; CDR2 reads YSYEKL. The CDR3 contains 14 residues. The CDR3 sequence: CASGQNSNTGELFF. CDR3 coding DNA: TGCGCCAGCGGTCAAAACTCGAACACCGGGGAACTGTTTTTT.

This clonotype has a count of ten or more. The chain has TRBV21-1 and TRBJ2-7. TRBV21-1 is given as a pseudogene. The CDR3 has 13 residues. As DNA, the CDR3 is TGTGCCAGCAAAACGGGGAGACCCTACGAGCAGTACTTC. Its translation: CASKTGRPYEQYF.

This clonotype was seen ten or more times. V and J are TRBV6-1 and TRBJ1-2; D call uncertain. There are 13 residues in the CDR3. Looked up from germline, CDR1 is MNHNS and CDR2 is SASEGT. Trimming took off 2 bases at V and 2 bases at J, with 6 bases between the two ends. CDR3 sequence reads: CASSEKENYGYTF. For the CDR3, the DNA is TGTGCCAGCAGTGAAAAGGAGAACTATGGCTACACCTTC.

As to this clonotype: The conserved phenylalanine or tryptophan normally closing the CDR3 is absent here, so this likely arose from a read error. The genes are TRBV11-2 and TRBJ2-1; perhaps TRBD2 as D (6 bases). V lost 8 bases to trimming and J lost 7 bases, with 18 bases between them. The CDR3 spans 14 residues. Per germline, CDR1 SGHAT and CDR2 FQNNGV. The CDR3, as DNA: TGTGCCAGCGGCTCAGCGGGCCCTGGGAATGAGCAGTTCCTC. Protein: CASGSAGPGNEQFL.

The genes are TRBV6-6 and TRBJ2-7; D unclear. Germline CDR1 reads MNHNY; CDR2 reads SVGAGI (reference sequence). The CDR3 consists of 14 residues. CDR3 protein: CSNSQTSSSYEQYF. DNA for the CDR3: TGTTCCAACAGCCAAACGTCTAGTTCCTACGAGCAGTACTTC.

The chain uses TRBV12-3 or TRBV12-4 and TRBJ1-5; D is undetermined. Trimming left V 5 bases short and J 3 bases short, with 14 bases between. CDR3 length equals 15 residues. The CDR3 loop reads CASSKEGTVNQPQHF. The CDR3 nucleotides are TGTGCCAGCAGTAAAGAGGGTACGGTCAATCAGCCCCAGCATTTT.

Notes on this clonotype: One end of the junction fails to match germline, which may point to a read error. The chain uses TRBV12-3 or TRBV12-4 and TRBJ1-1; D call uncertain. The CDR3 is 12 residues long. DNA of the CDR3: TGTGCTAGCAGCGCAGAGAGCACTGAAGCTTTCTTT. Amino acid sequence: CASSAESTEAFF.

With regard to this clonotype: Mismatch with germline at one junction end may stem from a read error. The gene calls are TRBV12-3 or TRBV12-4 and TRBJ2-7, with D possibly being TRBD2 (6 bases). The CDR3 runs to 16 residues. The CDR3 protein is CDSSLLAGGTPYEQYF. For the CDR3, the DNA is TGTGACAGCAGTTTATTAGCAGGAGGGACTCCCTACGAGCAGTACTTC.

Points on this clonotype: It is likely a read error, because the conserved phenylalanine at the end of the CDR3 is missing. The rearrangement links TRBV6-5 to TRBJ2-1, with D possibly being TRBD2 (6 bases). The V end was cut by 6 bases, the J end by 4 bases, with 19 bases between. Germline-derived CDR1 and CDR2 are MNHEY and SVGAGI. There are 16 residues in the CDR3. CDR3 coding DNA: TGTGCCAGCAGCCCGCGGGGAAGGTTCGGGTACAATGAGCAGTTCTTA. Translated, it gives CASSPRGRFGYNEQFL.

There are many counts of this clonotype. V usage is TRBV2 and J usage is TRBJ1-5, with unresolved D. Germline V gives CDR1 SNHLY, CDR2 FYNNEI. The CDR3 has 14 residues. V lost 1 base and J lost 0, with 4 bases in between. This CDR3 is CASSEVYSNQPQHF. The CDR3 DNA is TGTGCCAGCAGTGAAGTTTATAGCAATCAGCCCCAGCATTTT.

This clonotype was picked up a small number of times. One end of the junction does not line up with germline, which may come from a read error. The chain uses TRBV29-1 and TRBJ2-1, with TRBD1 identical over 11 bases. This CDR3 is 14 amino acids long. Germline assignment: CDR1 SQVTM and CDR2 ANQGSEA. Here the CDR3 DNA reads TGTAGCGGAATGCCGGGACAGGGGGTAGATGAGCAGTTCTTC. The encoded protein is CSGMPGQGVDEQFF.

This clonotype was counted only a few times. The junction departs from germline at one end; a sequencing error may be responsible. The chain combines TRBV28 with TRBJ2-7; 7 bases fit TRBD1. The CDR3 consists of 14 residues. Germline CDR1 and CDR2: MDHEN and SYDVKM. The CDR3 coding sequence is TGTGCCAGCACCACGCAGGGGGAAGCCTACGGGCAGTATTTC. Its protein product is CASTTQGEAYGQYF. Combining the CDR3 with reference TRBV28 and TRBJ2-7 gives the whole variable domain DVKVTQSSRYLVKRTGEKVFLECVQDMDHENMFWYRQDPGLGLRLIYFSYDVKMKEKGDIPEGYSVSREKKERFSLILESASTNQTSMYLCASTTQGEAYGQYFGPGTRLTVT.

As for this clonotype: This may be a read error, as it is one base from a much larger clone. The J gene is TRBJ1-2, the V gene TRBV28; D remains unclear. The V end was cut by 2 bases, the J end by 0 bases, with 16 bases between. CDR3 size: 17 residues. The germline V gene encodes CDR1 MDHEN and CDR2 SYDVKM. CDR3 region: CASSLGEGTAANYGYTF. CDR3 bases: TGTGCCAGCAGTTTAGGGGAGGGAACCGCCGCTAACTATGGCTACACCTTC.

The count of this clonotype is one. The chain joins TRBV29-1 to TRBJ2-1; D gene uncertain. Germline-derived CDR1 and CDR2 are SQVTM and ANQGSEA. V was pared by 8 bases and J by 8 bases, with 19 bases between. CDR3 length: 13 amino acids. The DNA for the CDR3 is TGCAGCTTGGAGTCCACCAGCGCCGATGAGCAGTTCTTC. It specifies CSLESTSADEQFF.

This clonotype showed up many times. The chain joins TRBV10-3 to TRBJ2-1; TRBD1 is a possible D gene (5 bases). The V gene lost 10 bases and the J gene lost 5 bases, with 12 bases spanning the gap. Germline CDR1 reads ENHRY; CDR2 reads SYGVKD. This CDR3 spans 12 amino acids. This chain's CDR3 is CATRRGDNEQFF. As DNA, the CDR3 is TGTGCCACCCGTAGGGGCGACAATGAGCAGTTCTTC.

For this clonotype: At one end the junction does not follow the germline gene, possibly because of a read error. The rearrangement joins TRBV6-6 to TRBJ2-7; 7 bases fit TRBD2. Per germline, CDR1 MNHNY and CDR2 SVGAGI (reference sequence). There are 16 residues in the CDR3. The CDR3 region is CDSSGGGGPSRYEQHF. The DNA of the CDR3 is TGTGACAGCAGTGGGGGGGGAGGTCCCTCCCGATACGAGCAGCACTTC.

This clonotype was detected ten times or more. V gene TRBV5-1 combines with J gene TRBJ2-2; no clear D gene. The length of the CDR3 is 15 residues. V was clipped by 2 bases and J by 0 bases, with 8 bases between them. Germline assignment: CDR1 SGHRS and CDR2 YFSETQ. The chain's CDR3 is CASSFRTTNTGELFF. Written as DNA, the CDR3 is TGCGCCAGCAGCTTCAGGACCACGAACACCGGGGAGCTGTTTTTT.

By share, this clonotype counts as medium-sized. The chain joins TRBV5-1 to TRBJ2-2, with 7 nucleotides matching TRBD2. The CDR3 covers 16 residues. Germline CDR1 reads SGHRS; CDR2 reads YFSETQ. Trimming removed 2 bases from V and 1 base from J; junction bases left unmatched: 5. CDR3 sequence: CASSFRTSENTGELFF. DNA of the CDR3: TGCGCCAGCAGCTTCCGCACTAGCGAGAACACCGGGGAGCTGTTTTTT.

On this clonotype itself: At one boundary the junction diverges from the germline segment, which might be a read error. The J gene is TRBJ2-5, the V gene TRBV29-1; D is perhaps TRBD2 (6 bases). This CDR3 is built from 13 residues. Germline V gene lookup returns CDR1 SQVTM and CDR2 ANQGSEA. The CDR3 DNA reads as TGCAGCGTTGGTGGGGGGTCCGCTGAGACTCAGTACTTC. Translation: CSVGGGSAETQYF.

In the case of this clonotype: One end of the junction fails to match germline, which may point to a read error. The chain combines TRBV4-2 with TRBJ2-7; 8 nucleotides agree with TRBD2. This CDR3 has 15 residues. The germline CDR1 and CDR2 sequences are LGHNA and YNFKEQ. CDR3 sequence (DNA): TGTGCCAGCAGCCAAACAACGGGAGGGGCCTATGAGCAGTACTTC. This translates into CASSQTTGGAYEQYF.

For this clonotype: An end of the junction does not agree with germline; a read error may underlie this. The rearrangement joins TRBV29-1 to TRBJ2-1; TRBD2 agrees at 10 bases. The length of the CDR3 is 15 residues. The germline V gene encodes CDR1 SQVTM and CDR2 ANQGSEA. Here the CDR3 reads CSVVTAGGTGNEEFF. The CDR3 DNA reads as TGCAGCGTTGTGACAGCGGGAGGGACAGGTAATGAGGAGTTCTTC.

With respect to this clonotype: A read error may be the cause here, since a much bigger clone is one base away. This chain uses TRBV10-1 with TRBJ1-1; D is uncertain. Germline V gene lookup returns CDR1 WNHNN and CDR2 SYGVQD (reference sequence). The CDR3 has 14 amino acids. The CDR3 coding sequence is TGCGCCAGCAGTCCTCAGGAATTGAACACTGAAGCTCTCTTT. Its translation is CASSPQELNTEALF.

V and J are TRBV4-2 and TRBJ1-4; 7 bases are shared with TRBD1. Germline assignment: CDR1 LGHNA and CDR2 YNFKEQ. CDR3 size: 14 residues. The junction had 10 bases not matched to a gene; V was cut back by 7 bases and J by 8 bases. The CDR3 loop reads CASTLTGRGEKLFF. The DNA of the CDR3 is TGTGCCAGCACCCTGACAGGGAGGGGGGAAAAACTGTTTTTT.